This T cell receptor beta chain was obtained from a study of CD8+ T cells in alopecia areata. After isolation, RNA underwent reverse transcription to generate cDNA as the sequencing template. Sequencing was performed with immunoSEQ multiplex PCR; in TCRdb, only in-frame clones are kept and a portion is missing. The sample contains about 190,000 clones, approximately 56% of which appear only once. Treatment in this sample: oral pan-JAK inhibitor, 5-10 mg twice daily. The CDR3 covers 12 residues. Germline V gene sequence: CDR1 SQVTM, CDR2 ANQGSEA. V gave up 4 bases and J gave up 8 bases, with 12 bases separating them.

The rearrangement links TRBV29-1 to TRBJ2-1, with D possibly TRBD1 on 6 matching bases. The receptor was derived from a human donor with alopecia areata. The sample consisted of CD4+ T cells sorted from blood, taken at week 4, from a patient treated with tofacitinib. The CDR3 coding sequence is TGCAGCGTTGGATACAGGGTCTATGAGCAGTTCTTC. Translation gives CSVGYRVYEQFF.